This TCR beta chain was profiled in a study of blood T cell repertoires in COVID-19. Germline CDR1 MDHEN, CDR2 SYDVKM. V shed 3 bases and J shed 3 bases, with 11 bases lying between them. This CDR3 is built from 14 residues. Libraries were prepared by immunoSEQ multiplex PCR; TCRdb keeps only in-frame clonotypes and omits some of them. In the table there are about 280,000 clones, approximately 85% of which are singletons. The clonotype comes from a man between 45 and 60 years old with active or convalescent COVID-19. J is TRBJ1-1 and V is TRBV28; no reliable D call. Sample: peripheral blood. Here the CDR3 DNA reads TGTGCCAGCAGTTTGGGGTACGGGGACACTGAAGCTTTCTTT. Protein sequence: CASSLGYGDTEAFF.